Below are 30 T cell receptor beta chains sequenced from a single sample in a study of human CD4 T cells and Enterobacteriaceae. Data came from immunoSEQ multiplex PCR; TCRdb stores just in-frame clones and leaves some out. This table has 25,000 to 35,000 clones, around four fifths appearing once. The memory gate held CD4+ cells that were not CD45RA+CCR7+CD95- naive cells, over 98% pure. Sequencing input: memory CD4+ T cells from blood. These receptors were taken from a human donor in good health.

This clone was detected only once. The chain combines TRBV6-6 with TRBJ2-3; D is ambiguous. The CDR3 covers 14 residues. Germline loops: CDR1 MNHNY, CDR2 SVGAGI (reference sequence). V was cut by 5 bases and J by 5 bases, with 14 bases left in between. The CDR3 loop is CASSPATLQDTQYF. CDR3 DNA sequence: TGTGCCAGCAGTCCAGCTACACTTCAAGATACGCAGTATTTT.

The gene calls are TRBV2 and TRBJ2-7; tentative D call: TRBD2 (5 bases). This CDR3 has 14 residues. The germline V gene has CDR1 SNHLY and CDR2 FYNNEI. V was shortened by 4 bases and J by 7 bases, with 17 bases between the two germline ends. This CDR3 is CASSARPGGGEQYF. The CDR3 nucleotides are TGTGCCAGCAGTGCGCGTCCTGGAGGTGGGGAGCAGTACTTC.

V gene TRBV30 combines with J gene TRBJ1-4; D is ambiguous. Per germline, CDR1 GTSNPN and CDR2 SVGIG (reference sequence). V was pared by 1 base and J by 0 bases, with 9 bases between. The CDR3 has 15 residues. Here the CDR3 reads CAWSGSLATNEKLFF. The CDR3 nucleotides read TGTGCCTGGAGTGGGTCTCTGGCAACTAATGAAAAACTGTTTTTT.

The chain combines TRBV5-1 with TRBJ1-1; D is unresolved. CDR3 length: 14 residues. Germline V gene data show CDR1 as SGHRS and CDR2 as YFSETQ. Trimming left V 0 bases short and J 7 bases short, with 13 bases between. The CDR3 bases are TGCGCCAGCAGCTTGGAGGGCCGCCAATATGAAGCTTTCTTT. Residues: CASSLEGRQYEAFF.

V is TRBV10-3 and J is TRBJ1-3; D possibly corresponds to TRBD1 (6 bases). Germline assignment: CDR1 ENHRY and CDR2 SYGVKD. The CDR3 is 9 amino acids. CDR3 sequence: CDRVTTIYF. CDR3 nucleotides: TGTGACAGGGTTACGACCATATATTTT.

This clone was found once. This sequence joins TRBV7-9 and TRBJ2-3; D is unclear. Germline values: CDR1 SEHNR, CDR2 FQNEAQ (reference sequence). The CDR3 loop spans 13 amino acids. V lost 7 bases to trimming and J lost 0 bases, with 8 bases between them. CDR3 amino acids: CASIQQSTDTQYF. DNA for the CDR3: TGTGCCAGCATCCAACAGAGCACAGATACGCAGTATTTT.

The chain employs TRBV2 and TRBJ1-1; 7 positions agree with TRBD1. There are 14 residues in the CDR3. J gave up 6 bases and V 7 bases, and 11 bases lay outside the gene matches. CDR1 and CDR2 (germline): SNHLY, FYNNEI. CDR3 amino acids: CASTGVRTGAEAFF. The CDR3, as DNA: TGTGCCAGCACAGGGGTTAGAACAGGGGCTGAAGCTTTCTTT. The entire variable domain, with the rest obtained from reference TRBV2 and TRBJ1-1, is as follows: EPEVTQTPSHQVTQMGQEVILRCVPISNHLYFYWYRQILGQKVEFLVSFYNNEISEKSEIFDDQFSVERPDGSNFTLKIRSTKLEDSAMYFCASTGVRTGAEAFFGQGTRLTVV.

This rearrangement joins TRBV6-5 to TRBJ1-1; D call uncertain. CDR1 is MNHEY and CDR2 is SVGAGI in the germline V gene. V was cut by 6 bases and J by 11 bases, with 19 bases left in between. The CDR3 spans 13 residues. CDR3 sequence reads: CASSETAGVRAFF. In nucleotides, the CDR3 is TGTGCCAGCAGCGAGACGGCCGGGGTTAGGGCTTTCTTT.

Here the CDR3 DNA reads TGTGCTACCCCCGTTGGAGGGCAAGAGACCCAGTACTTC. This translates into CATPVGGQETQYF. The J gene is TRBJ2-5, the V gene TRBV7-9, with D perhaps TRBD2 (6 bases). This CDR3 is 13 amino acids long. CDR1 and CDR2 from the germline V gene are SEHNR and FQNEAQ (reference sequence).

The chain combines TRBV7-9 with TRBJ2-7; tentative D call: TRBD2 (6 bases). V was trimmed by 4 bases and J by 0 bases, leaving 13 bases between them. Looked up from germline, CDR1 is SEHNR and CDR2 is FQNEAQ (reference sequence). CDR3 length: 15 residues. CDR3 nucleotides: TGTGCCAGCAGCTCGGGACGGGAGAGCTCCTACGAGCAGTACTTC. Translation gives CASSSGRESSYEQYF.

The V call is TRBV7-8, the J call TRBJ2-5; 7 bases map to TRBD1. V was pared by 5 bases and J by 1 base, with 4 bases of the junction left unmatched. The germline gives CDR1 SGHVS, CDR2 FQNEAQ. The CDR3 has 14 residues. The CDR3 is CASSHNRGQETQYF. As DNA, the CDR3 is TGTGCCAGCAGCCATAACAGGGGCCAAGAGACCCAGTACTTC.

This clone was detected only once. The V call is TRBV28, the J call TRBJ2-7; D is perhaps TRBD1 or TRBD2 (5 bases each). From germline, CDR1 is MDHEN and CDR2 SYDVKM. CDR3 length equals 14 residues. V lost 6 bases and J 0 bases, leaving 12 bases between the germline ends. Here the CDR3 reads CASRQPGGSYEQYF. The CDR3 DNA reads as TGTGCCAGCAGACAACCTGGGGGCTCCTACGAGCAGTACTTC. Using reference TRBV28 and TRBJ2-7 for the parts outside the CDR3, the full variable domain is DVKVTQSSRYLVKRTGEKVFLECVQDMDHENMFWYRQDPGLGLRLIYFSYDVKMKEKGDIPEGYSVSREKKERFSLILESASTNQTSMYLCASRQPGGSYEQYFGPGTRLTVT.

V usage is TRBV5-6 and J usage is TRBJ1-6; 8 positions match TRBD1. Trimming at V came to 3 bases and at J to 9 bases, leaving 8 bases not matched to a gene. Germline V gene data show CDR1 as SGHDT and CDR2 as YYEEEE. This CDR3 is 15 amino acids long. The CDR3 is CASSSGTGRGSPLHF. CDR3 in DNA: TGTGCCAGCAGCTCCGGGACAGGACGGGGTTCACCCCTCCACTTT. Full variable domain (outside the CDR3, taken from reference TRBV5-6 and TRBJ1-6): DAGVTQSPTHLIKTRGQQVTLRCSPKSGHDTVSWYQQALGQGPQFIFQYYEEEERQRGNFPDRFSGHQFPNYSSELNVNALLLGDSALYLCASSSGTGRGSPLHFGNGTRLTVT.

The DNA of the CDR3 is TGTGCCAGCAGCCCCGCTGGGGGAAACTCCAATGAGCAGTTCTTC. It is translated as CASSPAGGNSNEQFF. The V gene is TRBV5-4, the J gene TRBJ2-1; TRBD1 or TRBD2 may be the D gene (5 bases each). This CDR3 has 15 residues. V was clipped by 4 bases and J by 6 bases, with 17 bases between them. Germline CDR1 reads SGHNT; CDR2 reads YYREEE (reference sequence).

This clone was observed a handful of times. The gene calls are TRBV29-1 and TRBJ2-1, with unresolved D. The CDR3 length is 14 residues. Deletions cut 3 bases from V and 7 bases from J, with 16 bases between. Looked up from germline, CDR1 is SQVTM and CDR2 is ANQGSEA. The CDR3 loop is CSVESRFIGNEQFF. In DNA form, the CDR3 reads TGCAGCGTTGAGTCTAGGTTTATCGGGAATGAGCAGTTCTTC.

This chain connects TRBV5-1 to TRBJ2-1; 7 positions agree with TRBD2. V was pared by 0 bases and J by 7 bases, with 10 bases of the junction left unmatched. Germline V gives CDR1 SGHRS, CDR2 YFSETQ. The CDR3 loop spans 16 amino acids. CDR3 sequence: CASSLVGSGYGNEQFF. The CDR3 DNA sequence: TGCGCCAGCAGCTTGGTCGGTAGCGGGTATGGAAATGAGCAGTTCTTC.

The count of this clone is one. V usage is TRBV14 and J usage is TRBJ2-2; D gene unclear. Trimming removed 0 bases at V and 7 bases at J, with 6 bases between. CDR3 length: 13 amino acids. From germline, CDR1 is SGHDN and CDR2 FVKESK. The CDR3 loop is CASSQDTYGELFF. The CDR3, as DNA: TGTGCCAGCAGCCAAGATACGTACGGGGAGCTGTTTTTT.

CDR3: CASSIDLWREGSVSSYEQYF. Here the CDR3 DNA reads TGTGCCAGTAGTATAGATCTTTGGCGGGAAGGTTCGGTGAGCTCCTACGAGCAGTACTTC. This chain joins TRBV19 and TRBJ2-7, with D possibly matching TRBD2 (6 bases). The length of the CDR3 is 20 residues. V was clipped by 0 bases and J by 0 bases, with 24 bases between them. From germline, CDR1 is LNHDA and CDR2 SQIVND (reference sequence).

CDR3 sequence: CASSQTGAYQETQYF. For the CDR3, the DNA is TGTGCCAGCTCACAGACAGGGGCGTACCAAGAGACCCAGTACTTC. This chain links TRBV18 with TRBJ2-5; 8 bases are a match to TRBD1. The CDR3 totals 15 residues. J was trimmed by 0 bases and V by 4 bases; bases with no gene match: 4. Germline V CDR1 and CDR2: KGHSH, LQKENI.

V and J are TRBV6-6 and TRBJ2-5; no definite D call. V gave up 2 bases and J gave up 1 base, with 2 bases separating them. The germline V gene has CDR1 MNHNY and CDR2 SVGAGI (reference sequence). This CDR3 has 12 residues. The CDR3 coding sequence is TGTGCCAGCAGTTACGCCCAAGAGACCCAGTACTTC. Amino acids: CASSYAQETQYF.

This clone was seen more than once but under ten times. The chain carries TRBV4-2 and TRBJ1-2; 11 bases fit TRBD1. The CDR3 is 16 amino acids. V lost 1 base to trimming and J lost 2 bases; unmatched junction nucleotides: 3. Germline V gene lookup returns CDR1 LGHNA and CDR2 YNFKEQ. CDR3 region: CASSQAGQGGNYGYTF. CDR3 sequence (DNA): TGTGCCAGCAGCCAAGCGGGACAGGGGGGAAACTATGGCTACACCTTC.

The CDR3 here is CASSLVRAGQYEQYF. Written as DNA, the CDR3 is TGTGCCAGCAGCTTAGTCCGAGCGGGACAGTACGAGCAGTACTTC. The genes are TRBV7-9 and TRBJ2-7; D is tentatively TRBD1 or TRBD2 (7 bases each). This CDR3 is built from 15 residues. Germline CDR1 SEHNR, CDR2 FQNEAQ (reference sequence). The V end lost 1 base, the J end lost 4 bases, and 14 bases lay between the germline ends.

The rearrangement joins TRBV10-1 to TRBJ2-7; TRBD2 aligns across 8 bases. The junction had 6 bases not matched to a gene; V was cut back by 2 bases and J by 3 bases. Germline V gene data show CDR1 as WNHNN and CDR2 as SYGVQD (reference sequence). This CDR3 contains 15 residues. Here the CDR3 DNA reads TGCGCCAGCAGTGAGGCCAGCGGGAGTGGCTACGAGCAGTACTTC. It encodes CASSEASGSGYEQYF.

The chain recombines TRBV5-5 with TRBJ2-1; D perhaps matches TRBD2 (6 bases). Germline V gene sequence: CDR1 SGHKS, CDR2 YYEKEE (reference sequence). Between the trimmed V and J ends, which lost 1 base and 1 base, there was a span of 9 bases. This CDR3 contains 15 residues. The CDR3 region has the DNA TGTGCCAGCAGCTTGTCTAGCGAGTCCTACAATGAGCAGTTCTTC. Residues: CASSLSSESYNEQFF.

This rearrangement joins TRBV5-6 to TRBJ2-5; D remains unclear. The germline V and J ends were trimmed by 0 bases and 4 bases, with 1 base remaining between them. The germline V gene encodes CDR1 SGHDT and CDR2 YYEEEE. This CDR3 comprises 11 residues. CDR3 sequence: CASSLAETQYF. In nucleotides, the CDR3 is TGTGCCAGCAGCTTGGCAGAGACCCAGTACTTC. Complete variable domain (other parts from reference TRBV5-6 and TRBJ2-5): DAGVTQSPTHLIKTRGQQVTLRCSPKSGHDTVSWYQQALGQGPQFIFQYYEEEERQRGNFPDRFSGHQFPNYSSELNVNALLLGDSALYLCASSLAETQYFGPGTRLLVL.

This chain joins TRBV5-1 and TRBJ2-2; no clear D. V lost 1 base and J lost 0, with 7 bases in between. Germline CDR1 reads SGHRS; CDR2 reads YFSETQ. CDR3 length: 15 residues. The CDR3 loop reads CASSLQETNTGELFF. In DNA form, the CDR3 reads TGCGCCAGCAGCTTGCAAGAAACGAACACCGGGGAGCTGTTTTTT.

This rearrangement joins TRBV10-3 to TRBJ1-5; 8 bases fit TRBD1. After removal of 10 bases from V and 5 bases from J, the junction contained 7 bases not matched to a gene. This CDR3 is 13 amino acids long. The germline CDR1 and CDR2 sequences are ENHRY and SYGVKD. In DNA, the CDR3 is TGTGCCACAGGGGACAGGCAGCATCAGCCCCAGCATTTT. It specifies CATGDRQHQPQHF.

V is TRBV19 and J is TRBJ2-5, with D perhaps being TRBD1 or TRBD2 (6 bases each). The V end was cut by 6 bases, the J end by 5 bases, with 13 bases between. CDR1 and CDR2 (germline): LNHDA, SQIVND (reference sequence). The CDR3 is 13 amino acids. The CDR3: CASSSRGRETQYF. DNA for the CDR3: TGTGCCAGTAGCTCCCGGGGGCGCGAGACCCAGTACTTC.

This rearrangement joins TRBV28 to TRBJ2-3; a weak D match, TRBD2 (5 bases). Per the germline V gene, CDR1 is MDHEN and CDR2 is SYDVKM. The V and J ends lost 4 bases and 3 bases respectively, with 14 bases between them. The CDR3 sequence is 15 residues long. CDR3 DNA sequence: TGTGCCAGCAGTTCCGGAGGAGCCCCTACAGATACGCAGTATTTT. Protein sequence: CASSSGGAPTDTQYF.

Notes on this clone: This sample includes further DNA sequences coding for the same CDR3. The chain has TRBV7-2 and TRBJ2-5, with no clear D. Trimming left V 0 bases short and J 4 bases short, with 6 bases between. Looked up from germline, CDR1 is SGHTA and CDR2 is FQGNSA. CDR3 length equals 13 residues. CDR3: CASSLAPRETQYF. The CDR3 bases are TGTGCCAGCAGCTTAGCGCCGAGAGAGACCCAGTACTTC.